A single sample gave rise to the 5 T cell receptor beta chains below, sequenced in a study of control samples from healthy donors and cancer patients. Method: immunoSEQ multiplex PCR; TCRdb's copy keeps in-frame clones and lacks some. Here the sample spans under 200,000 clones, 88% being singletons. The material sequenced was blood. These receptors originate from a woman aged 25 to 39 in good health.

This clone has a single count. The chain joins TRBV5-5 to TRBJ2-1; D is ambiguous. The germline V gene encodes CDR1 SGHKS and CDR2 YYEKEE (reference sequence). Trimming left V 0 bases short and J 0 bases short, with 10 bases between. There are 16 residues in the CDR3. CDR3 sequence (DNA): TGTGCCAGCAGCTTGGTGCCAGGAACCTCCTACAATGAGCAGTTCTTC. It specifies CASSLVPGTSYNEQFF.

CDR3 region: CASSLGAVTDTQYF. CDR3 coding DNA: TGCGCCAGCAGCTTGGGAGCGGTCACAGATACGCAGTATTTT. The rearrangement uses TRBV5-1 and TRBJ2-3; TRBD2 might be the D (5 bases). The CDR3 is made up of 14 amino acids. The V gene's germline CDR1 is SGHRS and CDR2 YFSETQ. The ends were cut back, 0 bases at V and 2 bases at J, with 7 bases in the middle.

The chain uses TRBV7-2 and TRBJ1-2, with D perhaps matching TRBD1 (5 bases). Deletions cut 1 base from V and 4 bases from J, with 10 bases between. This CDR3 contains 14 residues. Germline values: CDR1 SGHTA, CDR2 FQGNSA. The CDR3 protein is CASSLGDGRYGYTF. The CDR3 nucleotides are TGTGCCAGCAGCTTAGGGGACGGACGCTATGGCTACACCTTC.

The chain uses TRBV11-2 and TRBJ2-7; no clear D gene. V lost 5 bases and J lost 2, with 10 bases in between. The CDR3 runs to 13 residues. The germline CDR1 and CDR2 sequences are SGHAT and FQNNGV. CDR3 protein: CASSPGRAYEQYF. The CDR3 nucleotides are TGTGCCAGCAGCCCGGGTCGGGCCTACGAGCAGTACTTC.

This chain joins TRBV5-5 and TRBJ1-3, with TRBD1 identical over 9 bases. Losses at the gene ends were 3 bases for V and 4 bases for J; bases not matched to a gene: 5. The CDR3 spans 15 residues. The V gene's germline CDR1 is SGHKS and CDR2 YYEKEE (reference sequence). The CDR3 region is CASSSAGTGGNTIYF. The CDR3 DNA sequence: TGTGCCAGCAGCTCAGCCGGGACAGGGGGAAACACCATATATTTT.